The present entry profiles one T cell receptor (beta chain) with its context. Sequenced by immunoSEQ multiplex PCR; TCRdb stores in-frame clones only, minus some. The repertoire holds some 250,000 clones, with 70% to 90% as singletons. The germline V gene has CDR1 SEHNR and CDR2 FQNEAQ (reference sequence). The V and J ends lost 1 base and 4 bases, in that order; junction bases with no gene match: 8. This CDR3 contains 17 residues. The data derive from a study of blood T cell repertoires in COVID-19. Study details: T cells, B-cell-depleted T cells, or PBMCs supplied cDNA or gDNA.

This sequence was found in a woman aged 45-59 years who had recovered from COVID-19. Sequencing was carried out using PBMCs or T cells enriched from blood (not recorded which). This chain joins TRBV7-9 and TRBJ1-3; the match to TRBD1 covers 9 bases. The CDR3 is CASSLVRDRVIGNTIYF. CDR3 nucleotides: TGTGCCAGCAGCTTAGTCCGGGACAGGGTCATCGGAAACACCATATATTTT.